The 6 T cell receptor beta chains listed next were all sequenced from one sample in a study of tumor-infiltrating lymphocytes in oesophageal squamous cell carcinoma. TCRdb used MiXCR to reprocess the PCR reads, holding one entry per CDR3 protein. Of more than 10,000 distinct CDR3 sequences listed, nearly 60% are singletons. Sequenced material: esophageal tumor tissue. All receptors derive from a female donor with esophageal squamous cell carcinoma.

The gene calls are TRBV28 and TRBJ2-3; D not resolved. Per the germline V gene, CDR1 is MDHEN and CDR2 is SYDVKM. The V end was cut by 3 bases, the J end by 0 bases, with 10 bases between. The CDR3 extends over 15 amino acids. CDR3 DNA: TGTGCCAGCAGTTTCCTCTCGGCTAGCACAGATACGCAGTATTTT. It specifies CASSFLSASTDTQYF.

This clonotype was observed a few times. The chain joins TRBV12-3 or TRBV12-4 to TRBJ2-1, with D tentatively TRBD2 (6 bases). The V end lost 3 bases, the J end lost 4 bases, and 10 bases lay between the germline ends. The CDR3 has 14 residues. The CDR3 sequence: CASSFPGLYNEQFF. CDR3 DNA sequence: TGTGCCAGCAGTTTCCCGGGACTTTACAATGAGCAGTTCTTC.

Points on this clonotype: Sequence at one end of the junction differs from germline and may be a read error. The gene calls are TRBV27 and TRBJ2-6; a weak D match, TRBD2 (7 bases). CDR1 and CDR2 (germline): MNHEY, SMNVEV (reference sequence). The CDR3 has 19 residues. CDR3 DNA: TGTGCCAGCAGTTTAAGGGGGGGACCCGCAGGGCTGCGGAATTCACCCCTCCACTTC. It translates to CASSLRGGPAGLRNSPLHF.

J is TRBJ2-2 and V is TRBV5-4, with 7 bases fitting TRBD1. Losses at the gene ends were 0 bases for V and 5 bases for J; bases not matched to a gene: 4. Germline V CDR1 and CDR2: SGHNT, YYREEE (reference sequence). The CDR3 loop spans 15 amino acids. CDR3 in DNA: TGTGCCAGCAGCTTGGCCTACAGGGGTACCGGGGAGCTGTTTTTT. Translation: CASSLAYRGTGELFF.

V gene TRBV28 combines with J gene TRBJ1-2; D uncertain. Trimming pared 1 base from V and 8 bases from J, leaving 11 bases between. Looked up from germline, CDR1 is MDHEN and CDR2 is SYDVKM. The CDR3 contains 13 residues. The CDR3 bases are TGTGCCAGCAGTTTATACAGTCCGGTAGGCTACACCTTC. Translated: CASSLYSPVGYTF.

About this clonotype: In this CDR3 the conserved last residue, phenylalanine or tryptophan, is missing, so a read error is likely. The DNA is omitted, as the CDR3 cannot be located on it reliably, and the CDR3 follows TCRdb's listing. This rearrangement joins TRBV6-1 to TRBJ2-3; the listed D gene, TRBD2, was not tested against the DNA. The CDR3 spans 18 residues, counting both ends. CDR1 and CDR2 from the germline V gene are MNHNS and SASEGT. CDR3 region: CASSRTTSGRGETQYFGP.